Each of the 30 T cell receptor beta chains below was sequenced from the same sample in a study of OX40 agonist ivuxolimab in advanced cancers. Libraries were prepared by immunoSEQ multiplex PCR; TCRdb keeps only in-frame clonotypes and omits some of them. The sample includes 30,000 to 35,000 clones, about three quarters seen only once; the top ten take roughly a quarter. Sample: CD4+ or CD8+ T cells sorted from blood, taken in a trial of the OX40 agonist ivuxolimab. The origin of the receptors is an adult with an advanced solid tumor such as melanoma, head and neck, liver or kidney cancer.

This sequence joins TRBV30 and TRBJ1-4; D is unclear. V was trimmed by 3 bases and J by 8 bases, leaving 13 bases between them. Germline CDR1 GTSNPN, CDR2 SVGIG (reference sequence). CDR3 length: 13 amino acids. The CDR3: CAWRGVGWEKLFF. The DNA for the CDR3 is TGTGCCTGGAGGGGCGTTGGGTGGGAAAAACTGTTTTTT.

This clone was counted once. The chain couples TRBV6-6 to TRBJ2-1; possibly TRBD2 for D (6 bases). Germline CDR1 reads MNHNY; CDR2 reads SVGAGI (reference sequence). V was cut by 8 bases and J by 9 bases, with 23 bases left in between. The CDR3 is made up of 15 amino acids. The CDR3 loop is CASGDRDSLRSEQFF. The CDR3, as DNA: TGTGCCAGCGGAGACCGGGACTCCCTTCGCAGTGAGCAGTTCTTC.

The J gene is TRBJ2-3, the V gene TRBV5-1; no definite D call. V shed 1 base and J shed 6 bases, with 6 bases lying between them. From germline, CDR1 is SGHRS and CDR2 YFSETQ. The CDR3 sequence is 12 residues long. The CDR3 nucleotides read TGCGCCAGCAGCTTGACGAGGGATACGCAGTATTTT. Its translation is CASSLTRDTQYF.

The J gene is TRBJ2-7, the V gene TRBV10-3; weak D call: TRBD1 (5 bases). Trimming stripped 6 bases from V and 6 bases from J, with 15 bases between. The CDR3 is 13 residues long. The germline gives CDR1 ENHRY, CDR2 SYGVKD. The CDR3 region has the DNA TGTGCCATCAGGGACGCAGGTAGGGGCGAGCAGTACTTC. It translates to CAIRDAGRGEQYF.

V is TRBV5-1 and J is TRBJ2-2; TRBD2 aligns across 7 bases. V lost 5 bases, J lost 4 bases, and 5 bases stayed unmatched. CDR3 length: 14 amino acids. CDR1 and CDR2 (germline): SGHRS, YFSETQ. DNA of the CDR3: TGCGCCAGCAGATTCGGGGGGACCACCGGGGAGCTGTTTTTT. Its translation: CASRFGGTTGELFF.

This sequence joins TRBV5-1 and TRBJ2-5, with a tentative D call TRBD2 (6 bases). V was trimmed by 1 base and J by 3 bases, leaving 7 bases between them. Germline CDR1 SGHRS, CDR2 YFSETQ. The CDR3 spans 13 residues. CDR3 DNA sequence: TGCGCCAGCAGCTTGTGGGGGGAAGAGACCCAGTACTTC. It yields the protein CASSLWGEETQYF. Combining the CDR3 with reference TRBV5-1 and TRBJ2-5 gives the whole variable domain KAGVTQTPRYLIKTRGQQVTLSCSPISGHRSVSWYQQTPGQGLQFLFEYFSETQRNKGNFPGRFSGRQFSNSRSEMNVSTLELGDSALYLCASSLWGEETQYFGPGTRLLVL.

The chain has TRBV5-1 and TRBJ1-6; the match to TRBD1 covers 9 bases. This CDR3 is 15 amino acids long. Looked up from germline, CDR1 is SGHRS and CDR2 is YFSETQ. V lost 4 bases, J lost 10 bases, and 9 bases stayed unmatched. For the CDR3, the DNA is TGCGCCAGCAGCGTAGGTGGGGACAGGGTATCACCCCTCCACTTT. As protein: CASSVGGDRVSPLHF.

This clone has only one observation. The chain employs TRBV5-5 and TRBJ1-5; the D gene is possibly TRBD1 (5 bases). The CDR3 is made up of 15 amino acids. Germline loops: CDR1 SGHKS, CDR2 YYEKEE (reference sequence). V was trimmed by 0 bases and J by 0 bases, leaving 7 bases between them. CDR3 loop: CASSLGTLSNQPQHF. CDR3 in DNA: TGTGCCAGCAGCTTGGGGACACTTAGCAATCAGCCCCAGCATTTT.

The V call is TRBV6-1, the J call TRBJ1-5; D might be TRBD1 (6 bases). V was trimmed by 2 bases and J by 9 bases, leaving 14 bases between them. The CDR3 sequence is 14 residues long. Germline CDR1 reads MNHNS; CDR2 reads SASEGT. This chain's CDR3 is CASSESGAWGPQHF. DNA of the CDR3: TGTGCCAGCAGTGAATCGGGGGCCTGGGGGCCCCAGCATTTT.

The CDR3 spells CASSGGSEGGNGYTF. In DNA, the CDR3 is TGCGCCAGCAGTGGGGGGTCGGAGGGAGGGAATGGCTACACCTTC. V usage is TRBV23-1 and J usage is TRBJ1-2; weak D call: TRBD1 (5 bases). TRBV23-1 is reported as an ORF; its role is uncertain. Deletions cut 5 bases from V and 6 bases from J, with 19 bases between. This CDR3 comprises 15 residues.

The V gene is TRBV30, the J gene TRBJ2-5; 7 positions match TRBD1. After removal of 2 bases from V and 6 bases from J, the junction contained 6 bases not matched to a gene. The CDR3 has 13 amino acids. Germline lookup yields CDR1 GTSNPN and CDR2 SVGIG (reference sequence). This CDR3 reads CAWSLTGTQTQYF. The CDR3 nucleotides read TGTGCCTGGAGTCTGACAGGGACACAGACCCAGTACTTC.

J is TRBJ2-1 and V is TRBV11-2; TRBD2 matches at 12 bases. V shed 3 bases, J shed 9 bases, and the junction held 6 bases outside the gene matches. This CDR3 region has 15 residues. The V gene's germline CDR1 is SGHAT and CDR2 FQNNGV. CDR3 sequence reads: CASSFLAGGKGEQFF. CDR3 sequence (DNA): TGTGCCAGCAGCTTTCTAGCGGGGGGGAAGGGTGAGCAGTTCTTC.

The rearrangement uses TRBV6-5 and TRBJ2-3; 7 bases are shared with TRBD1. V dropped 4 bases and J dropped 4; count of bases not matched to a gene: 8. Germline loops: CDR1 MNHEY, CDR2 SVGAGI. The CDR3 is 15 amino acids. DNA of the CDR3: TGTGCCAGCAGTTGGGACAGCTCATTGGCAGATACGCAGTATTTT. Translated: CASSWDSSLADTQYF.

This clone was detected a few times. The V and J genes are TRBV7-2 and TRBJ2-6; D is ambiguous. With 1 base removed from V and 5 bases from J, the gap between germline ends came to 21 bases. The CDR3 spans 19 residues. The germline CDR1 and CDR2 sequences are SGHTA and FQGNSA. CDR3: CASSLDDKPYLIRANVLTF. The DNA for the CDR3 is TGTGCCAGCAGCTTAGATGACAAACCCTACTTGATTAGGGCCAACGTCCTGACTTTC.

V is TRBV7-9 and J is TRBJ2-1; D is unclear. Between the trimmed V and J ends, which lost 5 bases and 0 bases, there was a span of 11 bases. Germline V gene sequence: CDR1 SEHNR, CDR2 FQNEAQ (reference sequence). The CDR3 spans 15 residues. CDR3 DNA: TGTGCCAGCAGCCCCCCGAGCAGCTCCTACAATGAGCAGTTCTTC. This gives the protein CASSPPSSSYNEQFF.

The V gene is TRBV27, the J gene TRBJ2-6, with D uncertain. Trimming removed 8 bases at V and 1 base at J, with 6 bases between. CDR3 length equals 13 residues. Per the germline V gene, CDR1 is MNHEY and CDR2 is SMNVEV (reference sequence). The CDR3 DNA reads as TGTGCCAGCCTTCCGTCTGGGGCCAACGTCCTGACTTTC. Protein product: CASLPSGANVLTF.

The sample holds one count of this clone. The rearrangement uses TRBV7-9 and TRBJ2-5, with a weak D call TRBD2 (5 bases). The CDR3 runs 15 residues. The germline V gene has CDR1 SEHNR and CDR2 FQNEAQ (reference sequence). V lost 5 bases to trimming and J lost 0 bases, with 13 bases between them. CDR3 region: CASSPRPGNQETQYF. CDR3 coding DNA: TGTGCCAGCAGCCCTCGCCCGGGGAACCAAGAGACCCAGTACTTC.

J is TRBJ1-6 and V is TRBV19; D is uncertain. Germline CDR1 LNHDA, CDR2 SQIVND (reference sequence). This CDR3 has 18 amino acids. Trimming pared 4 bases from V and 0 bases from J, leaving 16 bases between. The DNA for the CDR3 is TGTGCCAGTAGTACCGACGGGGTCGAGATCTCCTATAATTCACCCCTCCACTTT. Translated, it gives CASSTDGVEISYNSPLHF.

This clone was found once. V is TRBV7-7 and J is TRBJ2-1; the match to TRBD1 covers 10 bases. CDR1 and CDR2 (germline): SSHAT, FNYEAQ (reference sequence). This CDR3 contains 15 residues. J lost 6 bases, V lost 5 bases, and 7 bases had no gene match. The CDR3 DNA follows: TGTGCCAGCAGCCGCGGACAGGGGGGTTTCAATGAGCAGTTCTTC. The encoded protein is CASSRGQGGFNEQFF.

DNA of the CDR3: TGTGCCACCAGTCCGAGCCCCTATAGCAATCAGCCCCAGCATTTT. Its protein is CATSPSPYSNQPQHF. The chain recombines TRBV15 with TRBJ1-5; the D is unclear. CDR3 size: 15 residues. Trimming removed 6 bases at V and 0 bases at J, with 12 bases between. From germline, CDR1 is LNHNV and CDR2 YYDKDF (reference sequence).

This chain connects TRBV7-9 to TRBJ2-5; TRBD1 agrees at 9 bases. The CDR3 length is 16 residues. From germline, CDR1 is SEHNR and CDR2 FQNEAQ (reference sequence). With 4 bases clipped from V and 11 bases from J, the junction kept 17 bases outside the gene matches. The CDR3 region has the DNA TGTGCCAGCAGCTCCGGTCCCGGGACAGGGAAATTTGAGCAGTACTTC. This encodes CASSSGPGTGKFEQYF.

The chain joins TRBV7-2 to TRBJ2-7; D is possibly TRBD2 (5 bases). The V end lost 1 base, the J end lost 0 bases, and 13 bases lay between the germline ends. The CDR3 loop spans 16 amino acids. Germline V gene lookup returns CDR1 SGHTA and CDR2 FQGNSA. The CDR3 reads CASSLVGGSTSYEQYF. The CDR3 region has the DNA TGTGCCAGCAGCTTAGTCGGCGGGTCGACCTCCTACGAGCAGTACTTC.

This clone was recorded a few times. CDR3 sequence: CASSYSDRTEAFF. The CDR3 DNA reads TGTGCCAGCAGTTACTCCGACAGGACCGAAGCTTTCTTT. The V gene is TRBV6-6, the J gene TRBJ1-1, with a tentative D call TRBD1 (6 bases). The ends were cut back, 0 bases at V and 8 bases at J, with 10 bases in the middle. The germline gives CDR1 MNHNY, CDR2 SVGAGI (reference sequence). The length of the CDR3 is 13 residues.

The rearrangement uses TRBV5-1 and TRBJ2-5; 7 bases line up with TRBD2. J lost 2 bases, V lost 2 bases, and 3 bases had no gene match. This CDR3 spans 14 amino acids. The V gene's germline CDR1 is SGHRS and CDR2 YFSETQ. CDR3 residues: CASSLAGMQETQYF. As DNA, the CDR3 is TGCGCCAGCAGCTTAGCGGGGATGCAAGAGACCCAGTACTTC.

The rearrangement joins TRBV6-6 to TRBJ2-2; no firm D call. Trimming cost V 6 bases and J 7 bases, with 9 bases left between them. This CDR3 is built from 12 residues. Germline assignment: CDR1 MNHNY and CDR2 SVGAGI (reference sequence). The CDR3 DNA sequence: TGTGCCAGCAGCCCGTTGAGCGGGGAGCTGTTTTTT. This encodes CASSPLSGELFF.

The chain carries TRBV28 and TRBJ2-7, with a possible D match to TRBD1 (7 bases). Germline assignment: CDR1 MDHEN and CDR2 SYDVKM. V lost 4 bases, J lost 3 bases, and 19 bases lay in between. The CDR3 has 16 amino acids. CDR3 region: CASSSGGRQGFYEQYF. CDR3 DNA sequence: TGTGCCAGCAGTTCAGGGGGGAGACAGGGATTCTACGAGCAGTACTTC.

This chain connects TRBV6-1 to TRBJ2-1; maybe TRBD2 (6 bases). The ends were cut back, 7 bases at V and 6 bases at J, with 19 bases in the middle. Germline V gene sequence: CDR1 MNHNS, CDR2 SASEGT. The CDR3 runs 15 residues. CDR3 in amino acids: CASITPGRGGNEQFF. CDR3 sequence (DNA): TGTGCCAGCATCACTCCGGGACGGGGAGGCAATGAGCAGTTCTTC.

The J gene is TRBJ1-6, the V gene TRBV6-5, with no clear D. Germline CDR1 and CDR2: MNHEY and SVGAGI. V was clipped by 6 bases and J by 0 bases, with 9 bases between them. The CDR3 is made up of 15 amino acids. The CDR3 protein is CASRETDSYNSPLHF. The CDR3, as DNA: TGTGCCAGCAGGGAGACGGACTCCTATAATTCACCCCTCCACTTT.

The chain's CDR3 is CASRGGLADSYEQYF. The CDR3 nucleotides are TGTGCCAGCAGGGGCGGACTAGCGGACTCCTACGAGCAGTACTTC. This rearrangement joins TRBV2 to TRBJ2-7, with 10 bases aligning to TRBD2. Trimming removed 6 bases from V and 0 bases from J; junction bases left unmatched: 5. The CDR3 spans 15 residues. Looked up from germline, CDR1 is SNHLY and CDR2 is FYNNEI.

The chain combines TRBV11-2 with TRBJ2-1; TRBD2 matches 9 bases. Germline V gene lookup returns CDR1 SGHAT and CDR2 FQNNGV. The CDR3 totals 17 residues. J was trimmed by 3 bases and V by 0 bases; bases with no gene match: 6. The CDR3 loop reads CASSLDAGGLSYNEQFF. The CDR3 coding sequence is TGTGCCAGCAGCTTAGATGCGGGGGGGCTTAGCTACAATGAGCAGTTCTTC.